This TCR beta chain is drawn from a study of somatic mutations in cytotoxic T cells in rheumatoid arthritis. Study-wide results and limits: For about an eighth of the roughly 65 patients, a single CD8+ clone accounted for more than 20% of CD8+ cells. The clonality of CD8+ T cells was not significantly different between rheumatoid arthritis patients and age-matched healthy controls. Antigen targets of the expanded CD8+ clones remained unidentified.

Germline V gene data show CDR1 as LNHDA and CDR2 as SQIVND (reference sequence). This CDR3 contains 14 residues. The junction had 4 bases not matched to a gene; V was cut back by 3 bases and J by 5 bases. To note about this clone: Its target is not known.

The table came from immunoSEQ multiplex PCR; TCRdb's copy has only in-frame clones and leaves some out. This sample has roughly 20,000 clones, with about 68% found just once. The chain employs TRBV19 and TRBJ2-1; 7 bases line up with TRBD2. The clonotype comes from a man in his sixties in good health. Material: CD8+ T cells sorted from blood. CDR3 residues: CASSIRLANNEQFF. DNA of the CDR3: TGTGCCAGTAGTATCAGACTAGCTAACAATGAGCAGTTCTTC. Looking up the rest from reference TRBV19 and TRBJ2-1 gives the full variable domain: DGGITQSPKYLFRKEGQNVTLSCEQNLNHDAMYWYRQDPGQGLRLIYYSQIVNDFQKGDIAEGYSVSREKKESFPLTVTSAQKNPTAFYLCASSIRLANNEQFFGPGTRLTVL.